A selection of T cell receptor beta chains follows, all from one sample in a study of T cells in Graves' hyperthyroidism and ophthalmopathy. TCRdb reprocessed the multiplex PCR reads with MiXCR, giving one entry per CDR3 protein. The sample lists roughly 510,000 distinct CDR3 sequences, less than 25% seen once, with 26% in the top ten. Input material: blood. Receptors were obtained from a man in his late teens or twenties with Graves' hyperthyroidism. Each CDR3 is given with its conserved first and last residue. D genes are given only for firm matches. Expanded clones get a size class; other rows say once, few or many, or leave the size out.

. TRBJ2-5 TRBV7-8 . CASGVSTGLKETQYF TGTGCCAGCGGGGTGTCTACAGGTCTCAAAGAGACCCAGTACTTC
once TRBJ2-6 TRBV12-3/TRBV12-4 . CASSRATGANVLTF TGTGCCAGCAGCCGAGCAACCGGGGCCAACGTCCTGACTTTC
once TRBJ1-2 TRBV7-2 . CASSLEWYGYTF TGTGCCAGCAGCTTAGAGTGGTATGGCTACACCTTC
many TRBJ2-2 TRBV12-3/TRBV12-4 TRBD1 CASRGQVNTGELFF TGTGCCAGCAGGGGACAGGTGAACACCGGGGAGCTGTTTTTT
many TRBJ2-7 TRBV6-5 TRBD1 CASSRGGQGPILYEQYF TGTGCCAGCAGTCGAGGGGGACAGGGCCCGATACTCTACGAGCAGTACTTC
many TRBJ2-5 TRBV7-9 . CASSHPGYQETQYF TGTGCCAGCAGCCATCCCGGGTACCAAGAGACCCAGTACTTC
once TRBJ2-7 TRBV27 . CASPVTRAEQYF TGTGCCAGCCCTGTAACGCGAGCCGAGCAGTACTTC
few TRBJ2-5 TRBV12-3/TRBV12-4 . CPSRDSEETQYF TGTCCCAGCAGAGATTCCGAAGAGACCCAGTACTTC
many TRBJ1-5 TRBV6-1 TRBD1 CASSGAGGVGQPQHF TGTGCCAGCAGTGGTGCAGGGGGCGTTGGTCAGCCCCAGCATTTT
many TRBJ1-1 TRBV9 . CASSPQGITEAFF TGTGCCAGCAGCCCCCAGGGAATCACTGAAGCTTTCTTT
many TRBJ2-7 TRBV20-1 TRBD2 CSIWGNLAGMYEQYF TGCAGTATATGGGGTAATCTAGCGGGGATGTACGAGCAGTACTTC
many TRBJ1-1 TRBV6-5 . CASSYSVGLNTEAFF TGTGCCAGCAGTTACTCGGTGGGACTGAACACTGAAGCTTTCTTT
. TRBJ2-7 TRBV2 TRBD2 CASSRGLGSYEQYF TGTGCCAGCAGTAGGGGACTAGGATCATACGAGCAGTACTTC
many TRBJ1-6 TRBV12-3/TRBV12-4 . CASSLGGGNSPLHF TGTGCCAGCAGTTTAGGCGGAGGTAATTCACCCCTCCACTTT
few TRBJ1-5 TRBV20-1 . CSATRGNQPQHF TGCAGTGCCACCCGGGGGAATCAGCCCCAGCATTTT
many TRBJ2-5 TRBV7-2 . CASSLTSSGETQYF TGTGCCAGCAGCTTGACTAGTAGTGGGGAGACCCAGTACTTC
many TRBJ1-2 TRBV5-1 . CASSLEGMSYGYTF TGCGCCAGCAGCTTGGAGGGTATGTCCTATGGCTACACCTTC
few TRBJ2-6 TRBV7-6 TRBD1 CASSLWNRGPGANVLTF TGTGCCAGCAGCTTATGGAACAGGGGGCCTGGGGCCAACGTCCTGACTTTC
few TRBJ1-5 TRBV4-1 . CASSQDGGRTGNQPQHF TGCGCCAGCAGCCAAGACGGCGGCCGAACGGGCAATCAGCCCCAGCATTTT
many TRBJ2-2 TRBV6-1 . CASSEGGLGELFF TGTGCCAGCAGTGAAGGGGGTCTCGGGGAGCTGTTTTTT
many TRBJ2-5 TRBV7-9 . CASSLGLGSEKETQYF TGTGCCAGCAGCTTAGGATTGGGTAGCGAAAAAGAGACCCAGTACTTC
many TRBJ2-5 TRBV28 TRBD1 CASSQGTGEETQYF TGTGCCAGCAGTCAAGGGACAGGGGAAGAGACCCAGTACTTC
many TRBJ2-2 TRBV2 . CASSEILNTGELFF TGTGCCAGCAGTGAAATCCTCAACACCGGGGAGCTGTTTTTT
. TRBJ1-2 TRBV5-1 TRBD1 CASSITGDPYGYTF TGCGCCAGCAGCATTACAGGGGATCCTTATGGCTACACCTTC
many TRBJ1-2 TRBV29-1 . CSVLLMGRSTF TGCAGCGTCCTCCTAATGGGGCGGTCCACCTTC
. TRBJ2-2 TRBV7-8 TRBD2 CASSMGLAGNTGELFF TGTGCCAGCAGCATGGGACTAGCGGGGAACACCGGGGAGCTGTTTTTT
few TRBJ1-2 TRBV27 . CAAGGGTAFPYGYTF TGTGCCGCCGGGGGGGGTACAGCATTCCCGTATGGCTACACCTTC
. TRBJ2-2 TRBV12-5 . CASGGQHGELFF TGTGCTAGTGGTGGACAGCACGGGGAGCTGTTTTTT
. TRBJ2-7 TRBV6-1 . CASSEVSSPYEQYF TGTGCCAGCAGTGAAGTTAGTAGCCCATACGAGCAGTACTTC
. TRBJ2-2 TRBV24-1 . CATSDWTLGGGELFF TGTGCCACCAGTGATTGGACCTTAGGTGGCGGGGAGCTGTTTTTT
many TRBJ2-7 TRBV5-1 . CASSFGILNRDTAYEQYF TGCGCCAGCAGCTTTGGAATCTTAAACCGGGACACCGCCTACGAGCAGTACTTC
once TRBJ1-1 TRBV10-3 . CAISSLVENTEAFF TGTGCCATCAGTTCCCTCGTTGAGAACACTGAAGCTTTCTTT
few TRBJ1-1 TRBV3-1 . CASSQTNLRNTEAFF TGTGCCAGCAGCCAAACTAACCTCCGAAACACTGAAGCTTTCTTT
many TRBJ1-5 TRBV5-1 . CASSLDINQPQHF TGCGCCAGCAGCTTGGACATTAATCAGCCCCAGCATTTT
. TRBJ2-1 TRBV19 TRBD1 CASKEQGTYNEQFF TGTGCCAGTAAGGAACAGGGGACCTACAATGAGCAGTTCTTC
many TRBJ2-5 TRBV5-6 . CASSVDGLGETQYF TGTGCCAGCAGCGTAGACGGACTGGGTGAGACCCAGTACTTC
many TRBJ2-7 TRBV6-1 TRBD1 CASRGQGVRRYEQYF TGTGCCAGCAGAGGACAGGGGGTACGGCGATACGAGCAGTACTTC
few TRBJ2-7 TRBV6-1 . CASPAGYEQYF TGTGCCAGCCCCGCCGGGTACGAGCAGTACTTC
few TRBJ1-5 TRBV10-3 . CAISDPKDGGSMQPQHF TGTGCCATCAGTGACCCTAAGGACGGTGGGTCTATGCAGCCCCAGCATTTT
. TRBJ1-1 TRBV11-2 . CASSIGRIMNTEAFF TGCGCCAGCAGCATCGGACGGATAATGAACACTGAAGCTTTCTTT